The rows below give T cell receptor beta chains drawn from one sample of a study of response to subunit inactivated influenza vaccine. TCRdb redid the calling of the RT-PCR reads with MiXCR, one entry per CDR3 protein. The sample has hundreds of thousands of distinct CDR3 sequences; about 15% are singletons. Specimen: PBMCs from blood, collected around 15 days before vaccination. Every receptor here comes from a man in his fifties who received an inactivated influenza vaccine. Both conserved end residues are part of each CDR3. D genes are given only for firm matches. Part of the rows lack a size; the others show once, few, many or a class for expanded clones.

d_call j_call v_call clone_size cdr3_aa
- TRBJ2-3 TRBV3-1 - CASSLDSRTDTQYF
TRBD2 TRBJ2-7 TRBV9 - CASSPHDTSDSYEQYF
- TRBJ1-2 TRBV7-2 - CASSLLQWLGYTF
TRBD2 TRBJ2-3 TRBV24-1 - CATSDPRTSLDTQYF
TRBD1 TRBJ2-7 TRBV20-1 - CSAKDRGPYEQYF
- TRBJ2-1 TRBV4-2 few CASSQEAADNEQFF
- TRBJ2-1 TRBV29-1 few CSVLRADSYNEQFF
TRBD1 TRBJ1-4 TRBV5-6 - CASSSRGREEKLFF
TRBD1 TRBJ2-2 TRBV20-1 - CSARSRGRTGELFF
- TRBJ2-1 TRBV18 - CASSPPLLDEQFF
- TRBJ1-3 TRBV20-1 few CSARERGDTLSGNTIYF
TRBD1 TRBJ2-1 TRBV7-2 many CATGQGTGHEQFF
- TRBJ2-2 TRBV6-5 few CASSYGLAGRNTGELFF
TRBD2 TRBJ2-7 TRBV18 few CASSPRREGHEQYF
- TRBJ1-4 TRBV15 few CATSRAGLRSDEKLFF
TRBD1 TRBJ1-1 TRBV19 once CASSGEQGSAEAFF
- TRBJ1-5 TRBV6-1 - CASSRDGGGSNQPQHF
TRBD1 TRBJ1-5 TRBV28 - CASSSGTGPQPQHF
- TRBJ1-1 TRBV29-1 - CSVAQGTGDTEAFF
- TRBJ1-4 TRBV24-1 - CATSAGNNEKLFF
- TRBJ2-7 TRBV5-1 - CASSLARFYEQYF
- TRBJ1-2 TRBV5-6 few CASSPGGPGGYTF
TRBD2 TRBJ2-1 TRBV11-3 once CASSLVGLAGQFF
TRBD2 TRBJ2-3 TRBV7-9 - CASSLVLAGDTDTQYF
- TRBJ1-1 TRBV5-1 many CASSLGQSNTEAFF
- TRBJ1-5 TRBV6-1 - CASSRFGTTNQPQHF
- TRBJ2-1 TRBV5-1 few CASSFSRFNEQFF
TRBD1 TRBJ2-4 TRBV11-2 - CASSFLLGQGNIDMHIQYF
TRBD1 TRBJ2-7 TRBV6-5 - CASSYSSGTGAPWEQYF
- TRBJ2-5 TRBV6-2/TRBV6-3 few CASTQWTGRETQYF
TRBD1 TRBJ2-7 TRBV10-3 - CAITREGTGARYEQYF
- TRBJ1-4 TRBV29-1 many CSVVGAENNEKLFF
TRBD1 TRBJ1-1 TRBV4-3 many CASSQDSGGVSEAFF
TRBD2 TRBJ2-1 TRBV6-1 few CASRAPLGLAGDLGQFF
- TRBJ1-1 TRBV29-1 - CSVEDRYFGGGADTEAFF